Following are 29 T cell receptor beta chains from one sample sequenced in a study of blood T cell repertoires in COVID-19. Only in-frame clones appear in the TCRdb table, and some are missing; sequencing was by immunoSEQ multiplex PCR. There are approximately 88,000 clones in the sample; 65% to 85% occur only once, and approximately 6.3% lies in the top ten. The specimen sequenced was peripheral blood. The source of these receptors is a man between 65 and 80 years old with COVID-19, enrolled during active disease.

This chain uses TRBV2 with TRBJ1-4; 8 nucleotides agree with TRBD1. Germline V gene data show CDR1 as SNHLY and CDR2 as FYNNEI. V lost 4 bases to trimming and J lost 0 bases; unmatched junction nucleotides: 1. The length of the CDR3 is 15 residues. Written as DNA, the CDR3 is TGTGCCAGCAGTGGACAGGGGTCAACTAATGAAAAACTGTTTTTT. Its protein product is CASSGQGSTNEKLFF.

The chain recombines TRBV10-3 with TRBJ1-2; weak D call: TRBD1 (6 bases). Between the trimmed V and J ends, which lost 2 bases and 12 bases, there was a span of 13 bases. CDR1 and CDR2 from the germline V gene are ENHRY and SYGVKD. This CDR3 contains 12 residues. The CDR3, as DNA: TGTGCCATCAGTGAGACAGGGCGATCGAACACCTTC. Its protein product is CAISETGRSNTF.

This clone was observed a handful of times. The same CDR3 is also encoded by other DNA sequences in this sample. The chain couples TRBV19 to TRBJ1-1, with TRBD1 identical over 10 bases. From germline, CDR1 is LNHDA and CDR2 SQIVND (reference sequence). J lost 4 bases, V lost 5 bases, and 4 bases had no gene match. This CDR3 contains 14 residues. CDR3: CASSVGQGGTEAFF. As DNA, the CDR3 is TGTGCCAGTAGTGTTGGACAGGGGGGCACTGAAGCTTTCTTT.

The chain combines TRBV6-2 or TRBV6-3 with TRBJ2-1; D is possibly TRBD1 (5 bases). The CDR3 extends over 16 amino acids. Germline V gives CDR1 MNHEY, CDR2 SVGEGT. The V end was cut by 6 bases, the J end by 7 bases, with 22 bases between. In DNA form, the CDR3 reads TGTGCCAGCAGCCCCTTCGTGGGGCGTCGTTTGAATGAGCAGTTCTTC. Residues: CASSPFVGRRLNEQFF.

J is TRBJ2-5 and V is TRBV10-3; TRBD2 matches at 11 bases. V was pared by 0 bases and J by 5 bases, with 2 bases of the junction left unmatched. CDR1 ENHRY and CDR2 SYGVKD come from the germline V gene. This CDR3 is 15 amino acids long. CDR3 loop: CAISESSGRAETQYF. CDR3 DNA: TGTGCCATCAGTGAGTCTAGCGGGAGGGCCGAGACCCAGTACTTC.

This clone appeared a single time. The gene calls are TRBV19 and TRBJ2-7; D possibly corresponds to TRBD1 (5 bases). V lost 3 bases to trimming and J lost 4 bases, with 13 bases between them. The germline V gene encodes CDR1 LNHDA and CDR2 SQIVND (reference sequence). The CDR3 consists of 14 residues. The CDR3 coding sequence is TGTGCCAGTAGTATGGGTACTACAGGATACGAGCAGTACTTC. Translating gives CASSMGTTGYEQYF.

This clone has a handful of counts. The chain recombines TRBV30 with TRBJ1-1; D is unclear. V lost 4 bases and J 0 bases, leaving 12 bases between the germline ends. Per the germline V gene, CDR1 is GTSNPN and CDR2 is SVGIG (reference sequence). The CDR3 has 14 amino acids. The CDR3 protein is CAWTGFGMNTEAFF. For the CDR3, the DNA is TGTGCCTGGACCGGGTTTGGAATGAACACTGAAGCTTTCTTT.

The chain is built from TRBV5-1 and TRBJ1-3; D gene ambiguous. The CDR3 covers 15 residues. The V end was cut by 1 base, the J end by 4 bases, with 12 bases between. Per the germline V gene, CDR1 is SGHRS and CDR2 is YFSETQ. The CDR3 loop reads CASSLPPARGNTIYF. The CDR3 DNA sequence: TGCGCCAGCAGCTTGCCCCCGGCGAGGGGAAACACCATATATTTT.

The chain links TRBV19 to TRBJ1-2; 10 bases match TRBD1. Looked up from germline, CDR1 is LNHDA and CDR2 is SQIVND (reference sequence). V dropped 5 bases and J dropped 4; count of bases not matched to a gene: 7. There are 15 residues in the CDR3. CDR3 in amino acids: CASSPGQGPFYGYTF. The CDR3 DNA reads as TGTGCCAGTAGTCCGGGACAGGGGCCCTTCTATGGCTACACCTTC.

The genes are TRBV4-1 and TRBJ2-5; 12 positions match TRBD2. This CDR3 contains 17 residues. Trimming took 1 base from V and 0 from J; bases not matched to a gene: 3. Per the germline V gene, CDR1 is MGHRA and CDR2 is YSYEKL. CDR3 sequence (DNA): TGCGCCAGCAGCCAAGGGGGACTAGCGGGCTACCAAGAGACCCAGTACTTC. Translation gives CASSQGGLAGYQETQYF.

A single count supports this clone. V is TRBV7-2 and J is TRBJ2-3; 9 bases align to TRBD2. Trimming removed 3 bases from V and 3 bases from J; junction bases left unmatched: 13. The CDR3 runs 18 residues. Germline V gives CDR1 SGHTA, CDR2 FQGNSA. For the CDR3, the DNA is TGTGCCAGCAGCTTGGCTGTTCTAGCGGGGCTTGGGACAGATACGCAGTATTTT. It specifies CASSLAVLAGLGTDTQYF.

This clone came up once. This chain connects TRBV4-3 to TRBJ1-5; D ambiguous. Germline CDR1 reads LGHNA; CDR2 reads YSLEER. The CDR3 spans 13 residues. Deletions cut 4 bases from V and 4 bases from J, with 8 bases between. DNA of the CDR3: TGCGCCAGCAGCCCTTCAGTTAATCAGCCCCAGCATTTT. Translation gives CASSPSVNQPQHF.

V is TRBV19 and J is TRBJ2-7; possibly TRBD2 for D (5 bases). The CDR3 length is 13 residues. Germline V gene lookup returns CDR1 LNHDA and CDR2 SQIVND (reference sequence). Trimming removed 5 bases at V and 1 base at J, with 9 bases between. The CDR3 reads CASSREQSYEQYF. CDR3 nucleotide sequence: TGTGCCAGTAGTCGGGAACAGTCCTACGAGCAGTACTTC.

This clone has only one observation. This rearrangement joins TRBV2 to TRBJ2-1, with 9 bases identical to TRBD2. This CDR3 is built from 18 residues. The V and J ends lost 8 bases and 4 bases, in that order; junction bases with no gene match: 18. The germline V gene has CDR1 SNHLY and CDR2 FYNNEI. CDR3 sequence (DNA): TGTGCCAGCGGGAGAGGTAGCGGGGGCCCCGAATCTTACAATGAGCAGTTCTTC. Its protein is CASGRGSGGPESYNEQFF.

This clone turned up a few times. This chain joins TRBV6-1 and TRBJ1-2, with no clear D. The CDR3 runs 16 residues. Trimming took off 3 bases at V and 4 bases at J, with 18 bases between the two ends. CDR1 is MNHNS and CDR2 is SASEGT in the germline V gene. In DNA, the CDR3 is TGTGCCAGCAGTGAGTCCTACACGGGAATTTTCTATGGCTACACCTTC. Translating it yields CASSESYTGIFYGYTF.

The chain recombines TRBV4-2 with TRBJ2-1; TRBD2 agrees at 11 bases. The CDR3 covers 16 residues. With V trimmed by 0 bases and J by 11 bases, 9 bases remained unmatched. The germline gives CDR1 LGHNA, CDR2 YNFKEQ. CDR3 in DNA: TGTGCCAGCAGCCAAGAAGTCAGACTAGCGGGACCCCAGCAGTTCTTC. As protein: CASSQEVRLAGPQQFF.

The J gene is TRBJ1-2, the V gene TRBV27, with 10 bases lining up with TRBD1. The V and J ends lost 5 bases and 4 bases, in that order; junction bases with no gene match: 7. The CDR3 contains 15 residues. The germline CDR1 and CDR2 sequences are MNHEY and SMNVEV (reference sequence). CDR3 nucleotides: TGTGCCAGCAGTCCCCGGACAGGGGGAAGCTATGGCTACACCTTC. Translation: CASSPRTGGSYGYTF.

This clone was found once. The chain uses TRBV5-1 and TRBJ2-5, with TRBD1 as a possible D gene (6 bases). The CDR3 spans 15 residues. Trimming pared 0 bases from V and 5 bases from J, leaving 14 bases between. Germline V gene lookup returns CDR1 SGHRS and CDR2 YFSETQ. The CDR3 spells CASSLGGTRWETQYF. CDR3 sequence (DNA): TGCGCCAGCAGCTTGGGGGGGACACGGTGGGAGACCCAGTACTTC.

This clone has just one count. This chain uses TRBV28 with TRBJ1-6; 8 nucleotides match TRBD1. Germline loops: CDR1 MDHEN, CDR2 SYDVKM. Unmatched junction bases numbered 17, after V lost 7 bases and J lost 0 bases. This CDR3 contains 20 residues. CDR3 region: CASTRNYRGNYFSYNSPLHF. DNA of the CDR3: TGTGCCAGCACCCGAAACTACAGGGGGAACTACTTCTCCTATAATTCACCCCTCCACTTT.

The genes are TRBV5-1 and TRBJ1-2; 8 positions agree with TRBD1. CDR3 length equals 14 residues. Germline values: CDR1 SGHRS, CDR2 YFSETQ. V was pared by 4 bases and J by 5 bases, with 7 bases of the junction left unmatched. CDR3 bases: TGCGCCAGCAGCCCCGGACAGGGATTATATGGCTACACCTTC. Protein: CASSPGQGLYGYTF. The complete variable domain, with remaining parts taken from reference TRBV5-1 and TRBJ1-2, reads KAGVTQTPRYLIKTRGQQVTLSCSPISGHRSVSWYQQTPGQGLQFLFEYFSETQRNKGNFPGRFSGRQFSNSRSEMNVSTLELGDSALYLCASSPGQGLYGYTFGSGTRLTVV.

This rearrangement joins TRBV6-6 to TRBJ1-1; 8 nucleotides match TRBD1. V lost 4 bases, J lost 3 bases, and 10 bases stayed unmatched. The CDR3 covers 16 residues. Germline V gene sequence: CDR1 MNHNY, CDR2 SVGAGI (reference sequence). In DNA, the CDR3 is TGTGCCAGCAGTTCGATTGCAGGGGGCGCAGACACTGAAGCTTTCTTT. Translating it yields CASSSIAGGADTEAFF.

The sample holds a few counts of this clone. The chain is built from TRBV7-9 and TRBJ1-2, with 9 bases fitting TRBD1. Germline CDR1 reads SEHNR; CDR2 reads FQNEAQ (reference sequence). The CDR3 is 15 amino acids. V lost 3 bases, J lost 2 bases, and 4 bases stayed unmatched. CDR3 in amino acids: CASSLNRGPNYGYTF. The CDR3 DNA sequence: TGTGCCAGCAGCTTGAACAGGGGGCCGAACTATGGCTACACCTTC.

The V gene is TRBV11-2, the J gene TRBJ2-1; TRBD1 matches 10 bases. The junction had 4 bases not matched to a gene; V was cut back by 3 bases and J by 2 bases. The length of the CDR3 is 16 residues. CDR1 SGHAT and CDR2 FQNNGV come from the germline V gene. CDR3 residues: CASSFSGTGAYNEQFF. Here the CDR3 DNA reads TGTGCCAGCAGCTTCTCCGGGACAGGGGCCTACAATGAGCAGTTCTTC.

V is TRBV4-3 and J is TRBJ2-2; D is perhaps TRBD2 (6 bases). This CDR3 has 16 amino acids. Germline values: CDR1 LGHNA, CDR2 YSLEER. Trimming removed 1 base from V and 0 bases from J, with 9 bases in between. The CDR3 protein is CASSQAPGANTGELFF. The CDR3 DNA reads TGCGCCAGCAGCCAAGCTCCGGGGGCGAACACCGGGGAGCTGTTTTTT.

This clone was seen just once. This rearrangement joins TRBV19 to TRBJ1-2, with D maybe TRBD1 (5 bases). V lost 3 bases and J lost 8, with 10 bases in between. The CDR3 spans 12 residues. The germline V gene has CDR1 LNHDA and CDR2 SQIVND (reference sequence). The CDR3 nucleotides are TGTGCCAGTAGTATCCAGGGTTTGGGCTACACCTTC. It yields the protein CASSIQGLGYTF.

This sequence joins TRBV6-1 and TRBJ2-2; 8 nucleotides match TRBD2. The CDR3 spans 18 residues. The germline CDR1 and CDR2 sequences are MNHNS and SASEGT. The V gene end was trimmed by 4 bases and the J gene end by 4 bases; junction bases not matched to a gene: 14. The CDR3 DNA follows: TGTGCCAGCAGTGTCCCTCCCGGGGGGGCCGGGGGCACCGGGGAGCTGTTTTTT. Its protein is CASSVPPGGAGGTGELFF.

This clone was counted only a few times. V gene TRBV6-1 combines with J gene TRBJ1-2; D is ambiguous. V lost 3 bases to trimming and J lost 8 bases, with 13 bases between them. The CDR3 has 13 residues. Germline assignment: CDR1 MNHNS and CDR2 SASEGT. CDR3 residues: CASSDNRGWGYTF. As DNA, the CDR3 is TGTGCCAGCAGTGATAACCGGGGATGGGGCTACACCTTC.

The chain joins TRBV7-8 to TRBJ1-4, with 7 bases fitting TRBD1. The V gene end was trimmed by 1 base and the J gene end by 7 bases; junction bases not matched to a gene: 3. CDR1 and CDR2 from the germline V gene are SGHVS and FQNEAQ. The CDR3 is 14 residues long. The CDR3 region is CASSLGQGTEKLFF. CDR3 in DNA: TGTGCCAGCAGCTTAGGACAGGGAACTGAAAAACTGTTTTTT.

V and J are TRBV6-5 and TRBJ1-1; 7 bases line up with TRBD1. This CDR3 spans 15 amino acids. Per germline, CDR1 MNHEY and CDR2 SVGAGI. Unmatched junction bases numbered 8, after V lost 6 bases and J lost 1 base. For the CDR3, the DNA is TGTGCCAGCAGCCCCCTCCGACAGGGGAACACTGAAGCTTTCTTT. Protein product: CASSPLRQGNTEAFF.